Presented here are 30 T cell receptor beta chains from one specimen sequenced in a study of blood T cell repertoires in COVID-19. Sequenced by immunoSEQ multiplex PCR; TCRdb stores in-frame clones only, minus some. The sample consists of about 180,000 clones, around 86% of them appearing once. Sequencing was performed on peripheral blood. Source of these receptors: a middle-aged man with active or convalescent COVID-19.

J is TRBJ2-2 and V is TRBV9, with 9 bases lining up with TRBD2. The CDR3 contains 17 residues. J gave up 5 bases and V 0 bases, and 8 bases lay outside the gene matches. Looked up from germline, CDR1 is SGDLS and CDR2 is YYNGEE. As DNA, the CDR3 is TGTGCCAGCAGCGTAGTTGGCGGGGGGGCCGGAACCGGGGAGCTGTTTTTT. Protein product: CASSVVGGGAGTGELFF.

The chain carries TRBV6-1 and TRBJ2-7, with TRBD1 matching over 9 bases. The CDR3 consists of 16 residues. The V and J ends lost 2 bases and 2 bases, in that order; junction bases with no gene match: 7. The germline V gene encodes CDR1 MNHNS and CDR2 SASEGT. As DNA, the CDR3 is TGTGCCAGCAGTGAACCGGGACAGGGTCATACCTACGAGCAGTACTTC. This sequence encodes CASSEPGQGHTYEQYF.

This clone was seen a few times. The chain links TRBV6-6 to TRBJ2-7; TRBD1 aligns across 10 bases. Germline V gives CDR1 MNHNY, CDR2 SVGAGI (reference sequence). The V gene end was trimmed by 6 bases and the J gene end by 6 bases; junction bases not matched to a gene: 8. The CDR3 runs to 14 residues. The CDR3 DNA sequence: TGTGCCAGCAGAACGGGACAGGGGCATGGCGAGCAGTACTTC. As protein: CASRTGQGHGEQYF.

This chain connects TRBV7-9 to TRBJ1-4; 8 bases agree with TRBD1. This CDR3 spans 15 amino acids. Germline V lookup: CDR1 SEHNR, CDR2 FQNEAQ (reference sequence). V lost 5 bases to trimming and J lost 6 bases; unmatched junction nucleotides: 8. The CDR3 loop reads CASSPSKTGDEKLFF. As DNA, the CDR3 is TGTGCCAGCAGCCCATCCAAGACAGGGGATGAAAAACTGTTTTTT.

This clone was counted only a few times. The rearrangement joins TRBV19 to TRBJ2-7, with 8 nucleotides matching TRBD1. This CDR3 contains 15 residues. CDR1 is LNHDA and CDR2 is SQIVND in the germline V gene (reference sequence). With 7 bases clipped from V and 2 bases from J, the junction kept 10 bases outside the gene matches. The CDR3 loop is CASTPRQGATYEQYF. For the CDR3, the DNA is TGTGCCAGTACCCCAAGGCAGGGGGCTACCTACGAGCAGTACTTC.

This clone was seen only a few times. As DNA, the CDR3 is TGTGCCAGCAGCTTGGTGGCAGGGGGCGTATCTGGGGAGCAGTACTTC. This encodes CASSLVAGGVSGEQYF. The chain carries TRBV7-2 and TRBJ2-7; TRBD1 aligns across 8 bases. The V and J ends lost 3 bases and 7 bases, in that order; junction bases with no gene match: 14. The germline gives CDR1 SGHTA, CDR2 FQGNSA. The CDR3 runs 16 residues.

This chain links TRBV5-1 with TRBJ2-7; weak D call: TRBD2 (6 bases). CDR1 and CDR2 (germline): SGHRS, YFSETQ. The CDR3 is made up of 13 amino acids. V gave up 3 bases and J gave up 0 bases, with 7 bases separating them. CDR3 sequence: CASSSGGSYEQYF. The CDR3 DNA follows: TGCGCCAGCAGCTCCGGGGGCTCCTACGAGCAGTACTTC.

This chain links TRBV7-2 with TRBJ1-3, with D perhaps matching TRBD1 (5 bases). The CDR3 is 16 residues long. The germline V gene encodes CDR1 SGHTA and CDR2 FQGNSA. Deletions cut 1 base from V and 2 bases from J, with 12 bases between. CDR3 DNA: TGTGCCAGCAGCTTAGGTCAGGGTTATACTGGAAACACCATATATTTT. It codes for CASSLGQGYTGNTIYF.

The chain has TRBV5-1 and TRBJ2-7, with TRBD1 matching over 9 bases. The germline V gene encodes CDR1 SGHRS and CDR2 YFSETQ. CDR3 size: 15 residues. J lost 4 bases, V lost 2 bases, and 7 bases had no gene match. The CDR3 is CASSLTGGSSYEQYF. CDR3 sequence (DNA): TGCGCCAGCAGCTTAACAGGGGGCTCCTCTTACGAGCAGTACTTC.

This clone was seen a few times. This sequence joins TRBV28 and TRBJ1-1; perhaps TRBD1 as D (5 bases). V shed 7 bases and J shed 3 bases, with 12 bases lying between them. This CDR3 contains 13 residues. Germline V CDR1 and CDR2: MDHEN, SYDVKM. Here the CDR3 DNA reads TGTGCCAGCATTGTCAGGGCGGACACTGAAGCTTTCTTT. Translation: CASIVRADTEAFF.

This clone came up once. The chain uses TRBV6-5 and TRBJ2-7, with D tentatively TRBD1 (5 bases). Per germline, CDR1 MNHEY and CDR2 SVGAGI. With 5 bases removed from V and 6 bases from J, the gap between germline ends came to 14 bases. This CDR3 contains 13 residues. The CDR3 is CASSRTSLFEQYF. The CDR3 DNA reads TGTGCCAGCAGTCGGACATCATTATTCGAGCAGTACTTC.

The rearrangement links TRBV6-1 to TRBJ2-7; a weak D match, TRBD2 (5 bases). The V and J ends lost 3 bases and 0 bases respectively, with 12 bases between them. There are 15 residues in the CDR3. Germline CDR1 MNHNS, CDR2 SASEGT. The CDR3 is CASSDQYGDSYEQYF. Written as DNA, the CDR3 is TGTGCCAGCAGTGATCAATACGGGGACTCCTACGAGCAGTACTTC.

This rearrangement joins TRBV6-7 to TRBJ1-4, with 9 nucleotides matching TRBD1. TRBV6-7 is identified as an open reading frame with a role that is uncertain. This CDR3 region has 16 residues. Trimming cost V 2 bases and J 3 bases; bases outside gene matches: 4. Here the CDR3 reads CASSYPWTGANEKLFF. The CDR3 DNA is TGTGCCAGCAGTTACCCCTGGACAGGGGCTAATGAAAAACTGTTTTTT.

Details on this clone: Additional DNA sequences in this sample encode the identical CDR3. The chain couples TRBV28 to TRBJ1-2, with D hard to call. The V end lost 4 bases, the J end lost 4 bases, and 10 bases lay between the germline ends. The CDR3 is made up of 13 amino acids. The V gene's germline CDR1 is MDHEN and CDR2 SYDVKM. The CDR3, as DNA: TGTGCCAGCAGTTCAGGCCAGAGCTATGGCTACACCTTC. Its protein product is CASSSGQSYGYTF.

The CDR3 reads CASLRQTYEQYF. CDR3 in DNA: TGTGCCAGCCTAAGACAGACCTACGAGCAGTACTTC. The chain links TRBV6-5 to TRBJ2-7; D perhaps matches TRBD1 (5 bases). The CDR3 consists of 12 residues. Trimming left V 8 bases short and J 2 bases short, with 10 bases between. Germline V gene sequence: CDR1 MNHEY, CDR2 SVGAGI.

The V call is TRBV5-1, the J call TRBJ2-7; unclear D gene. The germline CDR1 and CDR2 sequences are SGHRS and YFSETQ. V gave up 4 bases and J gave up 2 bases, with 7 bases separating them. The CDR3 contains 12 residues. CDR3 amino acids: CASSRDAYEQYF. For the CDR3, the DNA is TGCGCCAGCAGCCGCGATGCCTACGAGCAGTACTTC.

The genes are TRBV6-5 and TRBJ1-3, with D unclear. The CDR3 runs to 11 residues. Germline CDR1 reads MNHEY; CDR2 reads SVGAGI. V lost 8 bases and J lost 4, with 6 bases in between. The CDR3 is CASVFGNTIYF. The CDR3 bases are TGTGCCAGCGTCTTCGGAAACACCATATATTTT.

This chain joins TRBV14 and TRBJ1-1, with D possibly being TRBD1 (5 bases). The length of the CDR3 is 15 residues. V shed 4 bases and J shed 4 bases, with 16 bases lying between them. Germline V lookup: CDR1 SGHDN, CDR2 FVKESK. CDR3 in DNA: TGTGCCAGCAGCCCCCAGGTAGGGGCAGGCACTGAAGCTTTCTTT. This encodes CASSPQVGAGTEAFF.

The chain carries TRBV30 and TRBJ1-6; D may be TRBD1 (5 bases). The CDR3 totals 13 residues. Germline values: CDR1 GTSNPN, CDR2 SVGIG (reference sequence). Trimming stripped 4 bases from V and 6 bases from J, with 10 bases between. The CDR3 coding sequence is TGTGCCTGGAAACAGGAGATTAATTCACCCCTCCACTTT. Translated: CAWKQEINSPLHF.

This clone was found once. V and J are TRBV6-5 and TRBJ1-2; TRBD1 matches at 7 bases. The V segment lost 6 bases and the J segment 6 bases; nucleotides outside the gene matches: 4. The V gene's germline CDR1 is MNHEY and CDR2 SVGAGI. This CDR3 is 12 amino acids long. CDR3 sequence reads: CASRSGTDGYTF. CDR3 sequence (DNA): TGTGCCAGCAGATCCGGGACAGATGGCTACACCTTC.

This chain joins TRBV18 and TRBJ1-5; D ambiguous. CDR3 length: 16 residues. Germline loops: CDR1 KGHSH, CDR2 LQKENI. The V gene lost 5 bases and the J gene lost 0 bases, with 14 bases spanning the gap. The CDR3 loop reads CASSIQPGNSNQPQHF. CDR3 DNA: TGTGCCAGCTCAATTCAACCGGGAAATAGCAATCAGCCCCAGCATTTT.

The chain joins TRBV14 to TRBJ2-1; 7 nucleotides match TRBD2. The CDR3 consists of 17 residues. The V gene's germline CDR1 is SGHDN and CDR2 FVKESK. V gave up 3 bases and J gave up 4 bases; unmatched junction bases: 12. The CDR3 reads CASSQVTPGLQYNEQFF. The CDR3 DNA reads TGTGCCAGCAGCCAGGTTACCCCGGGACTACAATACAATGAGCAGTTCTTC.

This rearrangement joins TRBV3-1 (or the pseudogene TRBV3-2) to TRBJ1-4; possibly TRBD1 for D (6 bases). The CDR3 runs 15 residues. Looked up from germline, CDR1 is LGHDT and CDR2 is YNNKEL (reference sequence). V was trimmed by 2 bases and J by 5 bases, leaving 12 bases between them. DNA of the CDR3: TGTGCCAGCAGCCAAACTAAGGGGGGGAATGAAAAACTGTTTTTT. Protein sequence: CASSQTKGGNEKLFF.

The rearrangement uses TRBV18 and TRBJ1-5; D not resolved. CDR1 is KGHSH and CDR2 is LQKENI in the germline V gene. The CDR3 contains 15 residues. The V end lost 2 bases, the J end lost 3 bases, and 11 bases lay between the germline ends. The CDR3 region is CASSPSTHINQPQHF. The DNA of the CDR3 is TGTGCCAGCTCACCAAGTACACACATCAATCAGCCCCAGCATTTT.

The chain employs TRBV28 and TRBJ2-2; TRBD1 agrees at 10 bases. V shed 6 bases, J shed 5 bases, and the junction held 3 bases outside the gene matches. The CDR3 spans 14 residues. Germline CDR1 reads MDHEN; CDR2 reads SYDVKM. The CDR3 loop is CASSDRGRTGELFF. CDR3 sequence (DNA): TGTGCCAGCAGCGACAGGGGGCGGACCGGGGAGCTGTTTTTT.

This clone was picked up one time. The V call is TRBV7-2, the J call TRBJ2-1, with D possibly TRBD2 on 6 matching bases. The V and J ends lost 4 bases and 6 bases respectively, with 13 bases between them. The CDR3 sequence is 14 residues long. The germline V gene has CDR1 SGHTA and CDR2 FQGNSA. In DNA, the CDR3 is TGTGCCAGCAGCTCCTACGGGAGCCGCAATGAGCAGTTCTTC. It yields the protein CASSSYGSRNEQFF.

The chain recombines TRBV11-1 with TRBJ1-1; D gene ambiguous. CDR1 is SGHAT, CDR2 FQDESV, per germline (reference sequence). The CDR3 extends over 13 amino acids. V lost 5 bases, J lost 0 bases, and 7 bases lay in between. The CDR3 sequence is CASSNGVNTEAFF. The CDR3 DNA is TGTGCCAGCAGCAACGGAGTGAACACTGAAGCTTTCTTT.

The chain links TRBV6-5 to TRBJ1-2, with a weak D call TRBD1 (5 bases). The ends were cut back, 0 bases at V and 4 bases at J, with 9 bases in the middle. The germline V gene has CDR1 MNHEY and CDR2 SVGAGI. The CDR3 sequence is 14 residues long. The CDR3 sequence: CASSYSRTSYGYTF. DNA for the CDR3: TGTGCCAGCAGTTACTCGAGGACATCCTATGGCTACACCTTC.

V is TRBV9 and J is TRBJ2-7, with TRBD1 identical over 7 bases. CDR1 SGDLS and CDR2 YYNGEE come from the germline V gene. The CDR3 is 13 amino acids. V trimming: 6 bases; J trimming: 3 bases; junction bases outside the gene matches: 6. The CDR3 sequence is CASNRRGIYEQYF. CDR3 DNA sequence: TGTGCCAGCAACCGCAGGGGGATCTACGAGCAGTACTTC.

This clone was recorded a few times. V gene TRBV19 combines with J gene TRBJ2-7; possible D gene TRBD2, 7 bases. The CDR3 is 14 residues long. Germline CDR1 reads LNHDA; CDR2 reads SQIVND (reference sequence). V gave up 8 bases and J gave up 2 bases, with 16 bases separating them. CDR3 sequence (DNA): TGTGCCAGTCAGGGGACTACCTCCGCCTACGAGCAGTACTTC. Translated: CASQGTTSAYEQYF.